This T cell receptor (beta chain) was sequenced for a study of early T cells in non-severe SARS-CoV-2 infection. Turning to the study itself: Bulk RNA from unsorted whole blood was sequenced; chains were unpaired.

The TCR library protocol was used to attach unique molecular identifiers. These identifiers were attached to individual cDNA molecules. TCRdb re-analysed the 5' RACE reads in MiXCR, keeping a single row per CDR3 protein. This sample has approximately 97,000 distinct CDR3 sequences; roughly 9.6% occur once, and the top ten carry 4.7%. Germline-derived CDR1 and CDR2 are LNHDA and SQIVND (reference sequence). The V and J ends lost 3 bases and 6 bases, in that order; junction bases with no gene match: 6. The CDR3 contains 14 residues. Notes on this clonotype: Its antigen remains unidentified.

Findings and caveats of the study: There was a bias toward anti-spike CD8 responses in VDJdb matching, which missed private and CD4 specificities.

The chain uses TRBV19 and TRBJ2-3; 7 nucleotides agree with TRBD1. The source of this sequence is an adult who was a healthcare worker with PCR-confirmed SARS-CoV-2 infection or an uninfected control (not recorded which). This sample comprised whole blood, obtained at baseline. The CDR3 DNA follows: TGTGCCAGTAGTATCCGACAGGGCTACGATACGCAGTATTTT. Encoded protein: CASSIRQGYDTQYF.